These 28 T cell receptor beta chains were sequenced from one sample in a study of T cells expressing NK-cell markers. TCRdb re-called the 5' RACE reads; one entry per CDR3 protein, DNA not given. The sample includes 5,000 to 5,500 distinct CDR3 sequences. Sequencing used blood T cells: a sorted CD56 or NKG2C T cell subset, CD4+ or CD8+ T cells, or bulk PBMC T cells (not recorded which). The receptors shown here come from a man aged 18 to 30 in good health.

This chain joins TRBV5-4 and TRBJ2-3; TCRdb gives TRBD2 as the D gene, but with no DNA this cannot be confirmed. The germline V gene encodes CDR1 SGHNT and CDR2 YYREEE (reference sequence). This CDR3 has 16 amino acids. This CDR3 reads CASSEAGTRTTDTQYF.

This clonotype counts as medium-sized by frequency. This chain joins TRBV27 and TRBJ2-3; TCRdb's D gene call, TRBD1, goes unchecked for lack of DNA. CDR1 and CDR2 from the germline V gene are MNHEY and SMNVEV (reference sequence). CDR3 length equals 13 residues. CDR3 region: CASRGRSTDTQYF.

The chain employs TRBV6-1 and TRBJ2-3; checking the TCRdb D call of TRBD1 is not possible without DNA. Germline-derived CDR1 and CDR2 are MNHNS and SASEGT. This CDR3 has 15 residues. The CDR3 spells CASRNREVAQDTQYF.

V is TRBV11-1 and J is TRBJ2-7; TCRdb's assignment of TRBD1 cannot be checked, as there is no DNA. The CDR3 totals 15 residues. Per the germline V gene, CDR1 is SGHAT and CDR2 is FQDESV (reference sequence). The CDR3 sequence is CASSLGLGRAYEQYF.

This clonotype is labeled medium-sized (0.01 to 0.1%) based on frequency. The CDR3 region is CASSPRQGEDEQFF. The chain carries TRBV18 and TRBJ2-1; TCRdb returns TRBD1, unconfirmable since there is no DNA. This CDR3 spans 14 amino acids. Per the germline V gene, CDR1 is KGHSH and CDR2 is LQKENI.

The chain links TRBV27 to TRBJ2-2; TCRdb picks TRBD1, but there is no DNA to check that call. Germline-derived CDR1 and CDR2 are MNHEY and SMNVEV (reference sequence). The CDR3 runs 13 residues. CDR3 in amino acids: CASSLSTGTELFF.

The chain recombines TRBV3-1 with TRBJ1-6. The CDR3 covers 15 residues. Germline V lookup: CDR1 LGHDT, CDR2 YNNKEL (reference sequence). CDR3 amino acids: CASSQVLIRNSPLHF.

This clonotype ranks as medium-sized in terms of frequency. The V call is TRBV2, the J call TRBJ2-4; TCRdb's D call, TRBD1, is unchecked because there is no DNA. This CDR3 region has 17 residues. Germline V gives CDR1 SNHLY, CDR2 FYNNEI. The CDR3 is CASSVRTAGSPKNIQYF.

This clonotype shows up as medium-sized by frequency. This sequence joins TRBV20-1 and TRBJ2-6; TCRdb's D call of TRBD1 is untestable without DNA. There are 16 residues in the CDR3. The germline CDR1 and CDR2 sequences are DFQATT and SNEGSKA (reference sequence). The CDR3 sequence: CSADDRRRSGANVLTF.

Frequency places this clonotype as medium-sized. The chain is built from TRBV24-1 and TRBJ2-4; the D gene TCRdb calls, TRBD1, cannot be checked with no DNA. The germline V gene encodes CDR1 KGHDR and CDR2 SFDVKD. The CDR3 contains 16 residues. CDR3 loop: CATSDPGPSGKNIQYF.

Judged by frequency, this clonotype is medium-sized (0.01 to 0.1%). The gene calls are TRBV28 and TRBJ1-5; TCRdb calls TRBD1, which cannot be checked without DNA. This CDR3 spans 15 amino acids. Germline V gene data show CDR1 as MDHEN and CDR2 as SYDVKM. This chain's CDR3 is CASNLMWDSNQPQHF.

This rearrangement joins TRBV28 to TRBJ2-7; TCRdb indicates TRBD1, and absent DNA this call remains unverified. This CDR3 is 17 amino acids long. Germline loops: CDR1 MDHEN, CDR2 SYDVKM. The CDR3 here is CASSSTPGQGVSYEQYF.

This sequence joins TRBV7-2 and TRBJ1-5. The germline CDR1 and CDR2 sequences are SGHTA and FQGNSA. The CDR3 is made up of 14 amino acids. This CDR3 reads CASRNDGSGQPQHF.

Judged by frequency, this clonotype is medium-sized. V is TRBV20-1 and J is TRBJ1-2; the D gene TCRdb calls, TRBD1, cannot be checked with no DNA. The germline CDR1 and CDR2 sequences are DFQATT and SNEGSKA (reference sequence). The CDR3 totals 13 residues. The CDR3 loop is CSAPRGQGYGYTF.

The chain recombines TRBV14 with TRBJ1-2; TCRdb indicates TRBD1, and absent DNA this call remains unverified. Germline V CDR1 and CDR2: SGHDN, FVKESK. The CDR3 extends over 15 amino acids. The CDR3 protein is CASSPRGMANYGYTF.

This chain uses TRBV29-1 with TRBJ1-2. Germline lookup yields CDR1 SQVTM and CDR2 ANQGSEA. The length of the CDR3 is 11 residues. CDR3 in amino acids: CSVDDSYGYTF.

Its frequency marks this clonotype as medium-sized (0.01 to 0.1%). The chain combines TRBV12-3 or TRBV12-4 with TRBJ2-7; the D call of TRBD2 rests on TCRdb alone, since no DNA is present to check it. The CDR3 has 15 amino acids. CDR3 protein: CASRSGLAGPYEQYF.

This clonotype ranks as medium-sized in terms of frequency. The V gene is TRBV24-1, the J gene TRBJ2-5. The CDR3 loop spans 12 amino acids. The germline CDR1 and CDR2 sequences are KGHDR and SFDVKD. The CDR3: CATSDPLETQYF.

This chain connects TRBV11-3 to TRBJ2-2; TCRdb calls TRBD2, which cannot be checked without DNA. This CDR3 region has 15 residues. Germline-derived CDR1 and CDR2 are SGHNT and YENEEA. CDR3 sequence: CASSSYRAPGGELFF.

The CDR3 is CASSSLGGWSYNEQFF. The rearrangement uses TRBV7-9 and TRBJ2-1; TCRdb's assignment of TRBD1 cannot be checked, as there is no DNA. Germline assignment: CDR1 SEHNR and CDR2 FQNEAQ (reference sequence). The CDR3 spans 16 residues.

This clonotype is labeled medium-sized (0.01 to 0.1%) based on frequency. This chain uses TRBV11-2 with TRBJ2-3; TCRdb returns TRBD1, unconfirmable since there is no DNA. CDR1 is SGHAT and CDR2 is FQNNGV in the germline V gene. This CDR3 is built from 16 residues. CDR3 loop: CASSWSGTGVTDTQYF.

CDR3 protein: CASSLAGAETQYF. This chain uses TRBV5-1 with TRBJ2-5; with no DNA, the TCRdb D assignment of TRBD2 cannot be verified. Germline loops: CDR1 SGHRS, CDR2 YFSETQ. CDR3 length equals 13 residues.

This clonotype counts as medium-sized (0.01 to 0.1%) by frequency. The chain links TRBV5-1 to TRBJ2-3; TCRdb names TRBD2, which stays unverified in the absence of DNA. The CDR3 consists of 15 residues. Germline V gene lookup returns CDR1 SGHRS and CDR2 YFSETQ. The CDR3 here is CASSTLAGVTDTQYF.

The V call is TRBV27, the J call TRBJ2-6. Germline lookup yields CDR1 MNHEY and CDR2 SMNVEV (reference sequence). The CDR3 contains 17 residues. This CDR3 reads CASSLLPRPTGANVLTF.

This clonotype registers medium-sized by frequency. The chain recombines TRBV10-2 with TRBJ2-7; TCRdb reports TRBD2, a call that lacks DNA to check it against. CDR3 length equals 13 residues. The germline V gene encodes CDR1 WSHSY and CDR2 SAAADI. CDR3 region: CATTGTSENEQYF.

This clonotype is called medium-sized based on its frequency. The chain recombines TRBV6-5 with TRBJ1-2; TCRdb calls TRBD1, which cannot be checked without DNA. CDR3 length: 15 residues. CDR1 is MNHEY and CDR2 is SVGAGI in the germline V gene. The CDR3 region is CASNPFPGWSDGYTF.

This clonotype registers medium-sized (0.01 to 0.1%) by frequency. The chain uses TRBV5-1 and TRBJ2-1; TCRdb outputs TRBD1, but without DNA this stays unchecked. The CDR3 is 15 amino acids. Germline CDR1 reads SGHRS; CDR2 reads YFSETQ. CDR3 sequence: CASSLEGSRYNEQFF. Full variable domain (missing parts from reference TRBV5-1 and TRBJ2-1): KAGVTQTPRYLIKTRGQQVTLSCSPISGHRSVSWYQQTPGQGLQFLFEYFSETQRNKGNFPGRFSGRQFSNSRSEMNVSTLELGDSALYLCASSLEGSRYNEQFFGPGTRLTVL.

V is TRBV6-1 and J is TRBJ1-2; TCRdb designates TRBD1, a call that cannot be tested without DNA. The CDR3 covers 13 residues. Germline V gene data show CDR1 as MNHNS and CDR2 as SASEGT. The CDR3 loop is CASSEGQGYGYTF.